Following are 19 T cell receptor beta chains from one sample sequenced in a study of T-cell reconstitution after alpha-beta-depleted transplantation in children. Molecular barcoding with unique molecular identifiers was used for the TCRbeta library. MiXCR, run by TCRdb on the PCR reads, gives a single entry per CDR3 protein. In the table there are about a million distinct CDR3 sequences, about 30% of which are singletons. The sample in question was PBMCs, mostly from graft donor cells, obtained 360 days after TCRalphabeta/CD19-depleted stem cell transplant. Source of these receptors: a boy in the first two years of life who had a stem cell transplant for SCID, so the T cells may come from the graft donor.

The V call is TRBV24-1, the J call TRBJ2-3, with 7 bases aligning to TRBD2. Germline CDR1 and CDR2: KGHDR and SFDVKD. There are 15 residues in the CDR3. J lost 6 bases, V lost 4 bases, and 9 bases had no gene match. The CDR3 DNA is TGTGCCACCAGTGACCCTCGTGGGGGGGGGGATACGCAGTATTTT. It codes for CATSDPRGGGDTQYF.

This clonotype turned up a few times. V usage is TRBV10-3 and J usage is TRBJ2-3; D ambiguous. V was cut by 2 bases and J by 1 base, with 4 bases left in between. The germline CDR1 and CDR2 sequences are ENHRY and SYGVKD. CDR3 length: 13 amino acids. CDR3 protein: CAISERGTDTQYF. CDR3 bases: TGTGCCATCAGTGAGAGGGGCACAGATACGCAGTATTTT.

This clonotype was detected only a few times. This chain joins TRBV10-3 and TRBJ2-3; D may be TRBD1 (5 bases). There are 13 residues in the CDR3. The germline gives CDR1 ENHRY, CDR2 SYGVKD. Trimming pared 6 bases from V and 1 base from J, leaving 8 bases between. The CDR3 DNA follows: TGTGCCATCAGCCTACAGGGCACAGATACGCAGTATTTT. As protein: CAISLQGTDTQYF.

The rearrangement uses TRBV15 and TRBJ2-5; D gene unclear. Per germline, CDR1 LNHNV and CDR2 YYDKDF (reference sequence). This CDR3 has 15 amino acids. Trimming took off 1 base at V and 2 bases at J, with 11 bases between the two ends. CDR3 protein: CATSRVESWQETQYF. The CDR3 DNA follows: TGTGCCACCAGCAGAGTGGAATCCTGGCAAGAGACCCAGTACTTC.

CDR3 coding DNA: TGTGCCAGCAGCTTAGAAGCGGGGAGGGGCTACACCTTC. Its translation: CASSLEAGRGYTF. V is TRBV7-3 and J is TRBJ1-2; unclear D gene. Germline values: CDR1 SGHTA, CDR2 FQGTGA. Trimming stripped 2 bases from V and 8 bases from J, with 12 bases between. The CDR3 extends over 13 amino acids.

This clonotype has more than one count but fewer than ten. The CDR3 region has the DNA TGCAGTGCTAGAGATTTTTCCACAGAATCTTATGGCTACACCTTC. This gives the protein CSARDFSTESYGYTF. The chain combines TRBV20-1 with TRBJ1-2; D is undetermined. Trimming cost V 0 bases and J 5 bases, with 16 bases left between them. Germline V CDR1 and CDR2: DFQATT, SNEGSKA (reference sequence). This CDR3 spans 15 amino acids.

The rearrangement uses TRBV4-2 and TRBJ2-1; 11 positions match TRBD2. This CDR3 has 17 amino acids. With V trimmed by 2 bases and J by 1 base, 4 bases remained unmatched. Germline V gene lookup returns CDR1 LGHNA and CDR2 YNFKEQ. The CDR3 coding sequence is TGTGCCAGCAGCCAATCTAGCGGGGGGCCTTCCTACAATGAGCAGTTCTTC. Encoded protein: CASSQSSGGPSYNEQFF.

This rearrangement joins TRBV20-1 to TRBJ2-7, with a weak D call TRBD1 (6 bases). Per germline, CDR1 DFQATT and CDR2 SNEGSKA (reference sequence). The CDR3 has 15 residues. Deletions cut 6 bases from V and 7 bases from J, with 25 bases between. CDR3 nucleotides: TGCAGTGCAACCGGGACACCCTCCTCCATTTGGGAGCAGTACTTC. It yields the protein CSATGTPSSIWEQYF.

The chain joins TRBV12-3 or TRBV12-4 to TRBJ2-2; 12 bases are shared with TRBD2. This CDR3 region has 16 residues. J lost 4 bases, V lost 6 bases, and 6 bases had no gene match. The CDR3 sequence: CASRRTSGALTGELFF. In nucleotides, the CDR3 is TGTGCCAGCAGGAGGACTAGCGGGGCGCTCACCGGGGAGCTGTTTTTT.

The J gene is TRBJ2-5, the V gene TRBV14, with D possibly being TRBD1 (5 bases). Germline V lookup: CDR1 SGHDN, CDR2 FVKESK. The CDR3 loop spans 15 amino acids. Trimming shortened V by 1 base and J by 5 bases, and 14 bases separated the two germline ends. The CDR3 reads CASSQGGHPGETQYF. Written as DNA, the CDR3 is TGTGCCAGCAGCCAAGGAGGACATCCAGGGGAGACCCAGTACTTC.

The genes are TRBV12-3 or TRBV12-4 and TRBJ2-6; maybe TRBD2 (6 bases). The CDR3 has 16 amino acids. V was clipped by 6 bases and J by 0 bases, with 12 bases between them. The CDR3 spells CASRSGTHSGANVLTF. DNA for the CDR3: TGTGCCAGCAGATCCGGGACTCACTCTGGGGCCAACGTCCTGACTTTC.

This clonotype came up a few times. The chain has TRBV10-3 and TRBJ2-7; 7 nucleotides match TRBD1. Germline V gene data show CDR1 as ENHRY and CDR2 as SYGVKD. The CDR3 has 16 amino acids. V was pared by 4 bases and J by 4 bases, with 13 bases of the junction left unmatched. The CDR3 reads CAISGHHRGEGYEQYF. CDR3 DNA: TGTGCCATCAGTGGCCATCACAGGGGAGAGGGGTACGAGCAGTACTTC.

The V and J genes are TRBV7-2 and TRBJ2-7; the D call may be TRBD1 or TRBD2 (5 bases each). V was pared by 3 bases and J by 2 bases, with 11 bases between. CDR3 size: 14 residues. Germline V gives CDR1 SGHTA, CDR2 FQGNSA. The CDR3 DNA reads TGTGCCAGCAGCTTGAAGGGACCCCCCTACGAGCAGTACTTC. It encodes CASSLKGPPYEQYF.

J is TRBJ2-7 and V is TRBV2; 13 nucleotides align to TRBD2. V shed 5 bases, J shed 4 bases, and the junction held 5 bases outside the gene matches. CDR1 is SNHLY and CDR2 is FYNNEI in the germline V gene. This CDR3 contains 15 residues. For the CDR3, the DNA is TGTGCCAGCAGTTCTAGGACTAGCGGGGGATACGAGCAGTACTTC. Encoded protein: CASSSRTSGGYEQYF.

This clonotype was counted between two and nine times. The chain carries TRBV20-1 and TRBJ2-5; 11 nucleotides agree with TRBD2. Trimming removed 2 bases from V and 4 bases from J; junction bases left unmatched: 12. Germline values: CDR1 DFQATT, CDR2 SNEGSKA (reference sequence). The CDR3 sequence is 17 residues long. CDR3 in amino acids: CSARSLAGGGVAETQYF. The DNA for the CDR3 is TGCAGTGCTAGAAGTCTAGCGGGGGGCGGGGTTGCAGAGACCCAGTACTTC.

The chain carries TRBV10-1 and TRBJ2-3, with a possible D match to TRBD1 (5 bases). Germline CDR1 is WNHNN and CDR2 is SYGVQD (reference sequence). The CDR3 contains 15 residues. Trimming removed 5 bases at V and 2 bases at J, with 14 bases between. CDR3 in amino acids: CASSLDIAFTDTQYF. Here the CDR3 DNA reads TGCGCCAGCAGTTTGGACATAGCCTTCACAGATACGCAGTATTTT.

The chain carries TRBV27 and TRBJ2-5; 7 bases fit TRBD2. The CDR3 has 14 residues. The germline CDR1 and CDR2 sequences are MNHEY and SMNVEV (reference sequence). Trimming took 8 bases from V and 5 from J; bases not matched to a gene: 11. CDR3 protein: CASGEGSLRETQYF. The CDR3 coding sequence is TGTGCCAGCGGGGAGGGTAGTTTGAGGGAGACCCAGTACTTC.

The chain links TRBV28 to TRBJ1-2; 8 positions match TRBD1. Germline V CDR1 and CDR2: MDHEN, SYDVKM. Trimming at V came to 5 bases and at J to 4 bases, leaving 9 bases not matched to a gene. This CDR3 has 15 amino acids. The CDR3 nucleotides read TGTGCCAGCAGTCCTCGGACAGGGAAGGGCTATGGCTACACCTTC. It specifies CASSPRTGKGYGYTF.

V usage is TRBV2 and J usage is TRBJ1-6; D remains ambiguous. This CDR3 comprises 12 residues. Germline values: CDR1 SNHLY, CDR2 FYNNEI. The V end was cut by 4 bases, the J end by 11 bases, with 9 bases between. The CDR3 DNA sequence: TGTGCCAGCAGTGGGACCCGGCCACCCCTCCACTTT. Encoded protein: CASSGTRPPLHF.